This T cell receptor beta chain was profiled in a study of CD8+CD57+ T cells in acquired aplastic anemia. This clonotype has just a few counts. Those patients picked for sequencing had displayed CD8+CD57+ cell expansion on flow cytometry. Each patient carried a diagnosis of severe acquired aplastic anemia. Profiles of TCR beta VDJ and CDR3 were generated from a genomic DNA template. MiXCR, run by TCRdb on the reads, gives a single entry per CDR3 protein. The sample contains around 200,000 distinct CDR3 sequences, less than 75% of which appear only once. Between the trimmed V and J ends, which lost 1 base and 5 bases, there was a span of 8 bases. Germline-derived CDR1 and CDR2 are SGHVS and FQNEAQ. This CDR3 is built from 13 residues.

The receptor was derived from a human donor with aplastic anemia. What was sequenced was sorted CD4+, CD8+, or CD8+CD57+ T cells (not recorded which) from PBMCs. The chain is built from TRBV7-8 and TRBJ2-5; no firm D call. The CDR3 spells CASSLVFRETQYF. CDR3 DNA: TGTGCCAGCAGCTTAGTGTTCAGGGAGACCCAGTACTTC.